This TCR beta chain was observed in a study of shared clonotypes between healthy human individuals. Terminally differentiated effector memory CD45RA+ cells were left out of the naive CD8 fraction, which was CD45RO-negative and positively selected for CCR7. When replicate PCRs were run on sorted subsets, they used 200 ng DNA, about 30,000 T cell genomes. Method: immunoSEQ multiplex PCR; TCRdb's copy keeps in-frame clones and lacks some. The sample lists 660,000 or so clones; approximately 96% were seen once. After removal of 4 bases from V and 3 bases from J, the junction contained 4 bases not matched to a gene. This CDR3 contains 13 residues. CDR1 and CDR2 from the germline V gene are SQVTM and ANQGSEA.

The gene calls are TRBV29-1 and TRBJ2-7; 9 nucleotides agree with TRBD2. The sequenced material came from naive CD8+ T cells sorted from blood. This receptor was taken from a woman between 25 and 40 years old in good health. The CDR3 is CSVVGGRDYEQYF. The CDR3 DNA reads as TGCAGCGTTGTAGGCGGGAGGGACTACGAGCAGTACTTC.